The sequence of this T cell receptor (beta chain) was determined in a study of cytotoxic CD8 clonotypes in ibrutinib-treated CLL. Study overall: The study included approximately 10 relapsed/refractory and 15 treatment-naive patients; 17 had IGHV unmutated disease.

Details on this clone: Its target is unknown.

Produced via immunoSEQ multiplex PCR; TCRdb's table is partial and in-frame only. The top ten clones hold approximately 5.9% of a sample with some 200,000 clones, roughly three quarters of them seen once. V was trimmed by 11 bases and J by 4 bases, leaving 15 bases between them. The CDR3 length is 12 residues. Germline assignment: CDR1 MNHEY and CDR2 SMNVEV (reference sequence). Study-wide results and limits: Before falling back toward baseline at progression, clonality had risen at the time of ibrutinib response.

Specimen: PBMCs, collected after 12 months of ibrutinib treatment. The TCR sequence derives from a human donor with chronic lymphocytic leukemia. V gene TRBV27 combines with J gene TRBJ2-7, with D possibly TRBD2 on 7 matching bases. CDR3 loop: CASGGAAYEQYF. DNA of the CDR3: TGTGCCTCTGGGGGGGCCGCTTACGAGCAGTACTTC.